What follows describes a single T cell receptor (beta chain). Antigen: not known. The use of a sample-barcoded 5' primer and a J-beta primer mix characterized a second PCR of about 7 to 12 cycles. TCRdb re-derived calls from the 5' RACE reads in MiXCR, one entry per CDR3 protein. The sample holds over a million distinct CDR3 sequences, 45% seen once. Isolating PBMCs gave at least 6.5 million of these cells per sample. The CDR3 totals 15 residues. Germline loops: CDR1 DFQATT, CDR2 SNEGSKA (reference sequence). The germline V and J ends were trimmed by 6 bases and 0 bases, with 16 bases remaining between them. The source of the sample is a study of blood T cells in healthy people across ages. Overall study findings and caveats: Diversity estimates from one million T cells were considered underestimates.

The V gene is TRBV20-1, the J gene TRBJ2-3; TRBD2 is a possible D gene (6 bases). The receptor's source is a woman aged 60 to 75 in good health. Sequenced material: blood. In nucleotides, the CDR3 is TGCAGTGCGTTTACAGCGGGCCTTAGCACAGATACGCAGTATTTT. This gives the protein CSAFTAGLSTDTQYF.